Listed below are T cell receptor beta chains from one sample, sequenced in a study of blood T cell repertoires in COVID-19. Clones were read by immunoSEQ multiplex PCR, and TCRdb kept only the in-frame ones, dropping some. This sample has 220,000 or so clones, with around 85% found just once. Material for sequencing was PBMCs or T cells enriched from blood (not recorded which). These receptors came from a woman in her 40s with acute COVID-19. CDR3s include the opening cysteine and the closing phenylalanine or tryptophan. D genes are given only for firm matches. The size of a clone is reported for some rows only, either as once, few or many, or as a class for expanded clones.

.	TRBV29-1	TRBJ2-1	.	13	CSGGGDSYNEQFF	TGCAGTGGCGGCGGGGACTCCTACAATGAGCAGTTCTTC
.	TRBV27	TRBJ1-1	.	14	CASSLLSGNTEAFF	TGTGCCAGCAGTTTGCTCTCGGGAAACACTGAAGCTTTCTTT
.	TRBV6-4	TRBJ1-1	.	11	CASSDGGRAFF	TGTGCCAGCAGCGATGGAGGTAGGGCTTTCTTT
.	TRBV5-1	TRBJ1-6	few	16	CASSNEPQGVVSPLHF	TGCGCCAGCAGCAACGAACCACAGGGTGTGGTCTCACCCCTCCACTTT
.	TRBV13	TRBJ1-4	.	14	CASSLGQGGEKLFF	TGTGCCAGCAGCTTAGGACAGGGTGGTGAAAAACTGTTTTTT
.	TRBV20-1	TRBJ2-7	.	16	CSASTWGRETSYEQYF	TGCAGTGCTAGTACCTGGGGGCGGGAGACCTCCTACGAGCAGTACTTC
.	TRBV3-1/TRBV3-2	TRBJ2-1	.	14	CASSYASSYNEQFF	TGTGCCAGCAGCTATGCGAGCTCCTACAATGAGCAGTTCTTC
TRBD2	TRBV10-3	TRBJ2-1	once	14	CAISASGTNNEQFF	TGTGCCATCAGTGCTAGCGGGACTAACAATGAGCAGTTCTTC
.	TRBV5-1	TRBJ1-2	.	13	CASSSQPVRGYTF	TGCGCCAGCAGCTCCCAACCGGTGAGGGGCTACACCTTC
TRBD1	TRBV7-9	TRBJ2-7	.	13	CASTRDSSYEQYF	TGTGCCAGCACCCGGGACAGCTCCTACGAGCAGTACTTC
.	TRBV19	TRBJ1-1	.	14	CASSVGRGGTEAFF	TGTGCCAGTAGTGTCGGACGGGGGGGAACTGAAGCTTTCTTT
TRBD2	TRBV19	TRBJ2-5	.	15	CASSTTSGPAETQYF	TGTGCCAGTAGTACAACTAGCGGTCCGGCGGAGACCCAGTACTTC
TRBD1	TRBV3-1/TRBV3-2	TRBJ2-1	.	12	CASSAGGGEQFF	TGTGCCAGCAGCGCAGGGGGCGGTGAGCAGTTCTTC
.	TRBV29-1	TRBJ2-3	.	13	CSVVRASTDTQYF	TGCAGCGTTGTGAGGGCGAGCACAGATACGCAGTATTTT
.	TRBV3-1/TRBV3-2	TRBJ2-7	.	15	CASSQDPRTAYEQYF	TGTGCCAGCAGCCAAGATCCAAGGACAGCCTACGAGCAGTACTTC
.	TRBV28	TRBJ1-6	.	13	CASVDSNNSPLHF	TGTGCCAGCGTGGACAGCAATAATTCACCCCTCCACTTT
TRBD1	TRBV4-1	TRBJ2-7	.	14	CASSQGQGTYEQYF	TGCGCCAGCAGCCAAGGACAGGGGACCTACGAGCAGTACTTC
.	TRBV6-5	TRBJ2-2	.	15	CASTPGMGSSGELFF	TGTGCCAGCACCCCGGGTATGGGGAGCAGCGGGGAGCTGTTTTTT
TRBD2	TRBV14	TRBJ2-3	few	14	CASSLAGSTDTQYF	TGTGCCAGCAGCCTAGCGGGTAGCACAGATACGCAGTATTTT
.	TRBV5-5	TRBJ2-7	.	15	CASSPRGGSSYEQYF	TGTGCCAGCAGCCCCCGAGGAGGTAGCTCCTACGAGCAGTACTTC
.	TRBV7-8	TRBJ2-1	once	11	CASSRRGEQFF	TGTGCCAGCAGCCGCAGGGGTGAGCAGTTCTTC
.	TRBV7-8	TRBJ2-1	.	14	CASLRSVLDNEQFF	TGTGCCAGCCTCAGGTCCGTGCTGGACAATGAGCAGTTCTTC
TRBD1	TRBV28	TRBJ1-2	few	17	CATAGPNTGQGFYGYTF	TGTGCCACCGCGGGACCCAATACCGGACAGGGCTTCTATGGCTACACCTTC
.	TRBV30	TRBJ2-7	.	15	CAWTAPWTNSYEQYF	TGTGCCTGGACTGCACCCTGGACTAACTCCTACGAGCAGTACTTC
.	TRBV18	TRBJ1-5	.	16	CASSPAGGYSNQPQHF	TGTGCCAGCTCACCAGCCGGGGGATATAGCAATCAGCCCCAGCATTTT
.	TRBV11-2	TRBJ1-1	.	13	CASSLGLNTEAFF	TGTGCCAGCAGCTTAGGGCTGAACACTGAAGCTTTCTTT
TRBD1	TRBV5-1	TRBJ1-3	.	17	CASSLLVQGVSGNTIYF	TGCGCCAGCAGCTTGTTGGTGCAGGGGGTCTCTGGAAACACCATATATTTT